This TCR beta chain was identified in a study of blood T cell repertoires in COVID-19. Overall study: PBMCs, B-cell-depleted T cells, or T cells were the source of the cDNA or gDNA that made up the material.

Produced via immunoSEQ multiplex PCR; TCRdb's table is partial and in-frame only. The sample shows about 100,000 clones, over 75% of them seen only once. The germline gives CDR1 LNHDA, CDR2 SQIVND (reference sequence). This CDR3 is 16 amino acids long. V lost 5 bases, J lost 4 bases, and 18 bases lay in between. Sequencing input: peripheral blood. The chain recombines TRBV19 with TRBJ1-5, with a possible D match to TRBD1 (6 bases). This sequence was found in a human donor in a cohort sampled during active COVID-19. The CDR3 nucleotides are TGTGCCAGTAGTCGGGCCCCCCGGGACAAAAATCAGCCCCAGCATTTT. This encodes CASSRAPRDKNQPQHF.